These 3 T cell receptor beta chains came from one sample sequenced in a study of T cells after somatic rescue of genetic block. Only in-frame clones appear in the TCRdb table, and some are missing; sequencing was by immunoSEQ multiplex PCR. The sample includes under 150,000 clones, 85% to 95% of them seen just once. Sequencing was done on a sample of peripheral blood mononuclear cells (PBMCs). The source of these receptors is a young woman.

The chain employs TRBV2 and TRBJ1-2; 9 nucleotides line up with TRBD1. The CDR3 length is 14 residues. Germline-derived CDR1 and CDR2 are SNHLY and FYNNEI. V was pared by 9 bases and J by 5 bases, with 10 bases of the junction left unmatched. The DNA for the CDR3 is TGTGCCAGACGCCCCCGACAGGGGGGATATGGCTACACCTTC. It codes for CARRPRQGGYGYTF.

V is TRBV18 and J is TRBJ1-2; no clear D gene. Germline CDR1 reads KGHSH; CDR2 reads LQKENI. The V end was cut by 1 base, the J end by 2 bases, with 11 bases between. The CDR3 consists of 15 residues. CDR3 bases: TGTGCCAGCTCACCACAAGCCACCTCAAACTATGGCTACACCTTC. Translated: CASSPQATSNYGYTF.

The J gene is TRBJ1-5, the V gene TRBV6-5; D call uncertain. This CDR3 has 15 amino acids. Germline V gene lookup returns CDR1 MNHEY and CDR2 SVGAGI. Trimming shortened V by 0 bases and J by 1 base, and 7 bases separated the two germline ends. The CDR3: CASSYSSQSNQPQHF. Here the CDR3 DNA reads TGTGCCAGCAGTTACTCATCCCAGAGCAATCAGCCCCAGCATTTT.